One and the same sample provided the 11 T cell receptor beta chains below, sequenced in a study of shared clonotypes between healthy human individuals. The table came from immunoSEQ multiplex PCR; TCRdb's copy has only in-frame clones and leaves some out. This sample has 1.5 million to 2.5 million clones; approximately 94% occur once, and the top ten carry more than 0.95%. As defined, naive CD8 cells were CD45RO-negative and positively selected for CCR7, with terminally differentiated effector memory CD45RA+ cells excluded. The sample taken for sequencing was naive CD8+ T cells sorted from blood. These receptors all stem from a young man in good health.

Here the CDR3 DNA reads TGTGCCAGCAGCCTATCGGGCCTAGGGGAGGACGAGCAGTACTTC. Residues: CASSLSGLGEDEQYF. The V call is TRBV13, the J call TRBJ2-7, with D perhaps TRBD2 (6 bases). The germline gives CDR1 PRHDT, CDR2 FYEKMQ (reference sequence). The CDR3 sequence is 15 residues long. Trimming took off 5 bases at V and 5 bases at J, with 19 bases between the two ends.

Here the CDR3 DNA reads TGTGCCAGCAGCTCGGACCCTGGACAGGAATATTACCAAGAGACCCAGTACTTC. It specifies CASSSDPGQEYYQETQYF. The rearrangement joins TRBV7-2 to TRBJ2-5; 7 bases fit TRBD1. Losses at the gene ends were 4 bases for V and 0 bases for J; bases not matched to a gene: 14. The germline gives CDR1 SGHTA, CDR2 FQGNSA. The CDR3 has 18 amino acids.

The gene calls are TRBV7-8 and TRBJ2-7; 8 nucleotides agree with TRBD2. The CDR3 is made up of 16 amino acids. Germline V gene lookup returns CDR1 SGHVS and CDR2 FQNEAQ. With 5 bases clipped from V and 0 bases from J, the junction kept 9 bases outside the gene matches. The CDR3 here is CASSLLEAGASYEQYF. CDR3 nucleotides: TGTGCCAGCAGCCTCCTTGAAGCGGGAGCCTCCTACGAGCAGTACTTC.

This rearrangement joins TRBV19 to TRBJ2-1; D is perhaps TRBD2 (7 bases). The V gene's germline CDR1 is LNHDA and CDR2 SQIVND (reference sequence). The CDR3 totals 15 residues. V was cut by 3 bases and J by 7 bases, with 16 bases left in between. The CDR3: CASSIADGGANEQFF. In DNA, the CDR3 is TGTGCCAGTAGTATTGCCGATGGGGGGGCGAATGAGCAGTTCTTC.

CDR3 nucleotides: TGCGCCAGCAGCCAAGAGCGGGGGGGTAATAACTATGGCTACACCTTC. Encoded protein: CASSQERGGNNYGYTF. The gene calls are TRBV4-1 and TRBJ1-2; maybe TRBD1 (5 bases). The germline CDR1 and CDR2 sequences are MGHRA and YSYEKL. The V and J ends lost 0 bases and 1 base respectively, with 12 bases between them. The CDR3 length is 16 residues.

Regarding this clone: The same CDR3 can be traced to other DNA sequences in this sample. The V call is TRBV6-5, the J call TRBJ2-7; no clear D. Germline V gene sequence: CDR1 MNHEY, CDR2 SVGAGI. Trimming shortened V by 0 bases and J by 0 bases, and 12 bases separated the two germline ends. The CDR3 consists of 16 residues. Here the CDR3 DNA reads TGTGCCAGCAGTTACTCGGTAGGCGAAAGCTCCTACGAGCAGTACTTC. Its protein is CASSYSVGESSYEQYF.

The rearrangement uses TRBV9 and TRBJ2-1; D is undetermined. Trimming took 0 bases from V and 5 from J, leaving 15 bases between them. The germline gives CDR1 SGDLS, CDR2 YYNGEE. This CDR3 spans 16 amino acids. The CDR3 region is CASSVEPVYLDNEQFF. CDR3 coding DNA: TGTGCCAGCAGCGTAGAACCCGTTTACTTGGACAATGAGCAGTTCTTC.

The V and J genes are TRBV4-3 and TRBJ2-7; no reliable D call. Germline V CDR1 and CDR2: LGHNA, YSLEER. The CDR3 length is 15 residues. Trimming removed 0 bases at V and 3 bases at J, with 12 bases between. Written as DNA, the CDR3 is TGCGCCAGCAGCCAAGATAAGGGAATCCTCTACGAGCAGTACTTC. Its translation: CASSQDKGILYEQYF.

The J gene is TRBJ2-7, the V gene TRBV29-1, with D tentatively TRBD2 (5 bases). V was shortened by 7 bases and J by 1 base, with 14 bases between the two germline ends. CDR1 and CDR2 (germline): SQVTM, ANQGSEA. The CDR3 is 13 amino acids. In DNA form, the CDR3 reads TGCAGCGCCCTCTTAGAGGGATCCTACGAGCAGTACTTC. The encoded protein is CSALLEGSYEQYF.

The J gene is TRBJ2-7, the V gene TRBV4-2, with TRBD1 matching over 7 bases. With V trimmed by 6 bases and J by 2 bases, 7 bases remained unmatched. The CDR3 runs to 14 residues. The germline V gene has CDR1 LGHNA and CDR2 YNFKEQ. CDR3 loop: CASRGTGTAYEQYF. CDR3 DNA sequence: TGTGCCAGCAGGGGTACCGGGACAGCCTACGAGCAGTACTTC.

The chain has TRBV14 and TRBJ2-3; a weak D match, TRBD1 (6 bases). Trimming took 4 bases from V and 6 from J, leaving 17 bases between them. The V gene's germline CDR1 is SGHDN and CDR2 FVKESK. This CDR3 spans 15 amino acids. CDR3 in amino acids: CASSPHRVGGDTQYF. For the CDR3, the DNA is TGTGCCAGCAGCCCCCACAGGGTAGGAGGCGATACGCAGTATTTT.